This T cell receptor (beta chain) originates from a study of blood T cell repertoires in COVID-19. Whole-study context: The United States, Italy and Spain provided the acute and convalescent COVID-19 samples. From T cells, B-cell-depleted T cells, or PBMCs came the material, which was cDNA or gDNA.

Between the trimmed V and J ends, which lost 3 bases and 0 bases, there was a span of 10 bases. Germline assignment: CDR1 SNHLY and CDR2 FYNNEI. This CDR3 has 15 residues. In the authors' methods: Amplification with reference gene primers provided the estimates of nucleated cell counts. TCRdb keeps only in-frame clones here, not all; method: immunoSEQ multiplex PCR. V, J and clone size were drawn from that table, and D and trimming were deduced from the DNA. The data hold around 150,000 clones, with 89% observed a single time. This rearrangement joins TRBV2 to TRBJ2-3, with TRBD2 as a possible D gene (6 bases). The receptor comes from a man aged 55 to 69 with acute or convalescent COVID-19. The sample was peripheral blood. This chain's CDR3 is CASSDPGTSTDTQYF. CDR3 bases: TGTGCCAGCAGTGACCCAGGGACTAGCACAGATACGCAGTATTTT.